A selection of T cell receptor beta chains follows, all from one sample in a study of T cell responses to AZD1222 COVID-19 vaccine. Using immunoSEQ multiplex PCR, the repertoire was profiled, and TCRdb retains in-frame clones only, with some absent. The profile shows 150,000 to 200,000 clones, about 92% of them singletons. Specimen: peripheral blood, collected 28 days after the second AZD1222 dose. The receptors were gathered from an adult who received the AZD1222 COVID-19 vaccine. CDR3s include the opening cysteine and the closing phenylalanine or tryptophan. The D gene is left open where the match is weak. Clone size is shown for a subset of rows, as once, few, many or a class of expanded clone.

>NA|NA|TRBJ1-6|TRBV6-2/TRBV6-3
CASSYENFSPLHF
TGTGCCAGCAGTTACGAGAACTTTTCACCCCTCCACTTT
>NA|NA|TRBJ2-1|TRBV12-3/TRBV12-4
CASSFRDYNEQFF
TGTGCCAGCAGTTTCCGGGACTACAATGAGCAGTTCTTC
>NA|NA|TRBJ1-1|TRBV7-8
CASSSYREVNTEAFF
TGTGCCAGCAGCTCATACAGGGAAGTGAACACTGAAGCTTTCTTT
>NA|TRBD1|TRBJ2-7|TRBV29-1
CSVRQGPSYEQYF
TGCAGCGTGCGACAGGGGCCTTCCTACGAGCAGTACTTC
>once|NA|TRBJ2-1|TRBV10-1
CASHSSRVSYNEQFF
TGCGCCAGCCATTCGAGCCGGGTATCCTACAATGAGCAGTTCTTC
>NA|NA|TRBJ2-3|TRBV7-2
CASSGGPTDTQYF
TGTGCCAGCAGCGGGGGACCCACAGATACGCAGTATTTT
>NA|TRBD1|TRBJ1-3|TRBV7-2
CASSLARGGGNTIYF
TGTGCCAGCAGCTTAGCCAGGGGGGGTGGAAACACCATATATTTT
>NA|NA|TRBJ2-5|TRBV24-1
CATSDARGAQYF
TGTGCCACCAGTGACGCGAGGGGTGCCCAGTACTTC
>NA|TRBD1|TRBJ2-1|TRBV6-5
CASSYRTGGNLEQFF
TGTGCCAGCAGTTATCGGACAGGGGGAAATCTTGAGCAGTTCTTC
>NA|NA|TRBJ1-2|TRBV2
CASSEAGGYGYTF
TGTGCCAGCAGTGAAGCGGGGGGATATGGCTACACCTTC
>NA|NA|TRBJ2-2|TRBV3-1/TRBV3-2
CASSRDRNTGELFF
TGTGCCAGCAGCCGAGACAGGAACACCGGGGAGCTGTTTTTT
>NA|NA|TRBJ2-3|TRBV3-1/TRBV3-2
CASSQTTGRSTDTQYF
TGTGCCAGCAGCCAAACTACAGGGAGAAGCACAGATACGCAGTATTTT
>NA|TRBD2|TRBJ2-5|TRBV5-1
CASSLGAAGGPQETQYF
TGCGCCAGCAGCTTGGGGGCAGCGGGGGGGCCACAAGAGACCCAGTACTTC
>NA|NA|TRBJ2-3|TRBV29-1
CSVLKGTDTSSTDTQYF
TGCAGCGTCCTTAAAGGGACGGACACCTCTAGCACAGATACGCAGTATTTT
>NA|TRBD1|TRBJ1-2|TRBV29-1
CSACPGQGYGYTF
TGCAGCGCCTGCCCGGGACAGGGCTATGGCTACACCTTC
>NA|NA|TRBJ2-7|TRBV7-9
CASSLTGAAYEQYF
TGTGCCAGCAGCTTAACGGGCGCCGCCTACGAGCAGTACTTC
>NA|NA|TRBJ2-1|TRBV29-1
CSGGSGEQFF
TGCAGCGGGGGGTCTGGAGAGCAGTTCTTC
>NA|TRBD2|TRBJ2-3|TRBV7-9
CASSLEREVDTQYF
TGTGCCAGCAGCTTAGAGCGGGAGGTAGATACGCAGTATTTT
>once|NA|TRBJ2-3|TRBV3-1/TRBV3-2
CASSRGRGVTDTQYF
TGTGCCAGCAGCCGTGGGCGGGGTGTGACAGATACGCAGTATTTT
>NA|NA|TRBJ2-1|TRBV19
CASSTSWVSYNEQFF
TGTGCCAGTAGTACGAGCTGGGTCTCCTACAATGAGCAGTTCTTC
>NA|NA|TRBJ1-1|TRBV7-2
CASSLYRDTEAFF
TGTGCCAGCAGCTTATACAGGGACACTGAAGCTTTCTTT
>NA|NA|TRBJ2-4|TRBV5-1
CASSLEQENIQYF
TGCGCCAGCAGCTTGGAACAGGAAAACATTCAGTACTTC
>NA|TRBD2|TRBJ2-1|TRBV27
CASSAPSSGARSYNEQFF
TGTGCCAGCAGTGCCCCCTCTAGCGGGGCCCGCTCCTACAATGAGCAGTTCTTC
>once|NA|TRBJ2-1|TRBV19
CASSIRTLGADEQFF
TGTGCCAGTAGTATAAGAACGTTAGGAGCGGATGAGCAGTTCTTC
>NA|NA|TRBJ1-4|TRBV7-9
CASSSYATNEKLFF
TGTGCCAGCAGCAGCTATGCAACTAATGAAAAACTGTTTTTT
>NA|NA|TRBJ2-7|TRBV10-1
CASSQGVAYEQYF
TGCGCCAGCAGCCAGGGAGTGGCCTACGAGCAGTACTTC
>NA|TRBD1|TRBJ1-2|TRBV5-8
CASSRTLRTGYGYTF
TGTGCCAGCAGCCGAACCCTCCGGACAGGGTATGGCTACACCTTC
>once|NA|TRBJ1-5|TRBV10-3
CAIRSGSNQPQHF
TGTGCCATCAGATCCGGCAGCAATCAGCCCCAGCATTTT
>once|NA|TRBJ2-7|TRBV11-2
CASSIGTDHSYEQYF
TGTGCCAGCAGCATAGGGACCGATCACTCCTACGAGCAGTACTTC
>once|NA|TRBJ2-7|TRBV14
CASSHRVGYEQYF
TGTGCCAGCAGCCACAGGGTGGGCTACGAGCAGTACTTC
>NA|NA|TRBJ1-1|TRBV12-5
CASGVGQGPSLSEAFF
TGTGCTAGTGGGGTGGGGCAGGGACCTTCCCTCTCTGAAGCTTTCTTT
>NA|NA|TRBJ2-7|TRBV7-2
CASSFALTGSYEQYF
TGTGCCAGCAGCTTCGCTCTCACAGGCTCCTACGAGCAGTACTTC